These 16 T cell receptor beta chains came from one sample sequenced in a study of blood T cell repertoires in COVID-19. The assay was immunoSEQ multiplex PCR, and TCRdb's table has in-frame clones only and misses some. The profile covers 200,000 to 250,000 clones, with approximately 79% appearing a single time and approximately 5% taken by the ten largest. Material for sequencing was peripheral blood. The receptors derive from a human donor in a cohort sampled during active COVID-19.

This clone came up a few times. This chain links TRBV4-2 with TRBJ1-2; D gene unclear. This CDR3 has 16 residues. V lost 1 base to trimming and J lost 6 bases, with 18 bases between them. Per germline, CDR1 LGHNA and CDR2 YNFKEQ. CDR3 sequence: CASSQAYLVGRHGYTF. In nucleotides, the CDR3 is TGTGCCAGCAGCCAAGCGTATTTGGTGGGGAGGCATGGCTACACCTTC.

V and J are TRBV7-3 and TRBJ2-1, with D possibly being TRBD2 (6 bases). Germline V gene sequence: CDR1 SGHTA, CDR2 FQGTGA. The V and J ends lost 1 base and 6 bases respectively, with 19 bases between them. The CDR3 runs 17 residues. CDR3 region: CASSLRPTGGKTNEQFF. CDR3 DNA sequence: TGTGCCAGCAGCTTAAGGCCCACTGGCGGGAAGACCAATGAGCAGTTCTTC.

This clone was recorded once. The CDR3 DNA follows: TGTGCCAGCAGTTACTCGCAGGGGAAAGGAACTGAAGCTTTCTTT. It specifies CASSYSQGKGTEAFF. The chain links TRBV6-5 to TRBJ1-1; the D gene is possibly TRBD1 (6 bases). Germline assignment: CDR1 MNHEY and CDR2 SVGAGI. The CDR3 covers 15 residues. The ends were cut back, 0 bases at V and 5 bases at J, with 13 bases in the middle.

The CDR3 here is CASSPLAGYGTDTQYF. CDR3 DNA: TGTGCCAGCAGCCCTCTAGCGGGATACGGTACAGATACGCAGTATTTT. This sequence joins TRBV7-9 and TRBJ2-3; 9 bases map to TRBD2. CDR1 is SEHNR, CDR2 FQNEAQ, per germline (reference sequence). V trimming: 5 bases; J trimming: 3 bases; junction bases outside the gene matches: 9. CDR3 size: 16 residues.

The chain links TRBV5-1 to TRBJ2-7; 10 bases line up with TRBD1. This CDR3 contains 14 residues. Germline V CDR1 and CDR2: SGHRS, YFSETQ. The V and J ends lost 3 bases and 7 bases, in that order; junction bases with no gene match: 7. CDR3 coding DNA: TGCGCCAGCAGCTATAGACAGGGGGCGGGAGAGCAGTACTTC. Protein: CASSYRQGAGEQYF.

This clone was found a few times. The rearrangement uses TRBV7-8 and TRBJ1-5; perhaps TRBD1 as D (6 bases). The V gene lost 4 bases and the J gene lost 3 bases, with 13 bases spanning the gap. The CDR3 contains 15 residues. CDR1 and CDR2 (germline): SGHVS, FQNEAQ. In nucleotides, the CDR3 is TGTGCCAGCAGCTCCATCCCAGGGGCCAATCAGCCCCAGCATTTT. Its protein product is CASSSIPGANQPQHF. The complete variable domain, with remaining parts taken from reference TRBV7-8 and TRBJ1-5, reads GAGVSQSPRYKVAKRGQDVALRCDPISGHVSLFWYQQALGQGPEFLTYFQNEAQLDKSGLPSDRFFAERPEGSVSTLKIQRTQQEDSAVYLCASSSIPGANQPQHFGDGTRLSIL.

This rearrangement joins TRBV4-1 to TRBJ1-1; D is perhaps TRBD1 (6 bases). This CDR3 comprises 17 residues. Germline loops: CDR1 MGHRA, CDR2 YSYEKL. With 0 bases removed from V and 1 base from J, the gap between germline ends came to 15 bases. CDR3 sequence (DNA): TGCGCCAGCAGCCAAGATCTCTGGGGGCCAAGGAACACTGAAGCTTTCTTT. Amino acids: CASSQDLWGPRNTEAFF.

CDR3 sequence (DNA): TGTGCCAGCAGCTCGAGGACAGGGGTAGGAAAGACCCAGTACTTC. Its translation is CASSSRTGVGKTQYF. The chain couples TRBV11-2 to TRBJ2-5; 9 bases align to TRBD1. Germline V gene data show CDR1 as SGHAT and CDR2 as FQNNGV. Germline trimming cut 4 bases from V and 6 bases from J; bases unmatched to any gene: 9. This CDR3 has 15 residues.

The chain uses TRBV15 and TRBJ1-4, with D perhaps TRBD1 (6 bases). The V gene's germline CDR1 is LNHNV and CDR2 YYDKDF (reference sequence). The CDR3 spans 15 residues. Trimming removed 0 bases from V and 3 bases from J, with 8 bases in between. CDR3 residues: CATSREQGSNEKLFF. The CDR3, as DNA: TGTGCCACCAGCAGAGAGCAGGGGTCTAATGAAAAACTGTTTTTT. The full variable domain, its missing parts supplied by reference TRBV15 and TRBJ1-4, is DAMVIQNPRYQVTQFGKPVTLSCSQTLNHNVMYWYQQKSSQAPKLLFHYYDKDFNNEADTPDNFQSRRPNTSFCFLDIRSPGLGDTAMYLCATSREQGSNEKLFFGSGTQLSVL.

The chain combines TRBV29-1 with TRBJ1-1; no firm D call. The CDR3 length is 11 residues. With 3 bases removed from V and 4 bases from J, the gap between germline ends came to 6 bases. Germline CDR1 SQVTM, CDR2 ANQGSEA. CDR3 in amino acids: CSVESPTEAFF. The CDR3, as DNA: TGCAGCGTTGAGAGCCCCACTGAAGCTTTCTTT.

The chain carries TRBV10-2 and TRBJ2-2, with 9 bases that match TRBD2. This CDR3 spans 15 amino acids. Germline CDR1 reads WSHSY; CDR2 reads SAAADI. Losses at the gene ends were 8 bases for V and 5 bases for J; bases not matched to a gene: 9. The CDR3 DNA follows: TGCGCCAGCTCCGGGGCGGGAGGGATAACCGGGGAGCTGTTTTTT. It is translated as CASSGAGGITGELFF.

The V and J genes are TRBV5-6 and TRBJ1-5; D remains unclear. This CDR3 region has 17 residues. Deletions cut 1 base from V and 0 bases from J, with 14 bases between. Germline V gives CDR1 SGHDT, CDR2 YYEEEE. CDR3 in DNA: TGTGCCAGCAGCTTGACAGCCGGAGGATATAGCAATCAGCCCCAGCATTTT. It codes for CASSLTAGGYSNQPQHF. The whole variable domain, remainder taken from reference TRBV5-6 and TRBJ1-5, is DAGVTQSPTHLIKTRGQQVTLRCSPKSGHDTVSWYQQALGQGPQFIFQYYEEEERQRGNFPDRFSGHQFPNYSSELNVNALLLGDSALYLCASSLTAGGYSNQPQHFGDGTRLSIL.

J is TRBJ1-5 and V is TRBV7-2; D is unclear. The CDR3 is 15 residues long. V was clipped by 3 bases and J by 3 bases, with 12 bases between them. Germline V gene lookup returns CDR1 SGHTA and CDR2 FQGNSA. The CDR3 DNA is TGTGCCAGCAGCTTCATTTTGGGCCCCAATCAGCCCCAGCATTTT. Its translation: CASSFILGPNQPQHF.

This clone is a singleton in its sample. This chain uses TRBV11-3 with TRBJ2-7; D ambiguous. Germline V lookup: CDR1 SGHNT, CDR2 YENEEA. V lost 0 bases and J 0 bases, leaving 6 bases between the germline ends. The CDR3 runs to 14 residues. CDR3 coding DNA: TGTGCCAGCAGCTTAGAGGCCAGCTCCTACGAGCAGTACTTC. Amino acids: CASSLEASSYEQYF.

The gene calls are TRBV18 and TRBJ1-1; D remains unclear. The germline V gene has CDR1 KGHSH and CDR2 LQKENI. This CDR3 is built from 14 residues. V was pared by 1 base and J by 1 base, with 7 bases between. The CDR3 is CASSPQNKNTEAFF. CDR3 bases: TGTGCCAGCTCACCACAGAACAAGAACACTGAAGCTTTCTTT.

This chain joins TRBV19 and TRBJ2-7; D is unresolved. V shed 0 bases and J shed 3 bases, with 6 bases lying between them. Germline assignment: CDR1 LNHDA and CDR2 SQIVND (reference sequence). The CDR3 runs to 13 residues. The CDR3 sequence is CASSIEAGYEQYF. Here the CDR3 DNA reads TGTGCCAGTAGTATAGAGGCTGGCTACGAGCAGTACTTC.